The 13 T cell receptor beta chains listed next were all sequenced from one sample in a study of shared clonotypes between healthy human individuals. Here immunoSEQ multiplex PCR was the method, and the copy in TCRdb shows in-frame clones only, minus some. Of under 700,000 clones in the sample, around 95% were seen once. CD45RO-negative, CCR7-positively selected cells formed the naive CD8 fraction, excluding terminally differentiated effector memory CD45RA+ cells. The specimen sequenced was naive CD8+ T cells sorted from blood. Receptors originate from a woman aged 30 to 39 in good health.

The gene calls are TRBV18 and TRBJ1-1; D unclear. Trimming left V 3 bases short and J 7 bases short, with 6 bases between. CDR1 and CDR2 (germline): KGHSH, LQKENI. The CDR3 is 11 residues long. The CDR3: CASSPGSEAFF. The CDR3 region has the DNA TGTGCCAGCTCACCGGGAAGTGAAGCTTTCTTT. Looking up the rest from reference TRBV18 and TRBJ1-1 gives the full variable domain: NAGVMQNPRHLVRRRGQEARLRCSPMKGHSHVYWYRQLPEEGLKFMVYLQKENIIDESGMPKERFSAEFPKEGPSILRIQQVVRGDSAAYFCASSPGSEAFFGQGTRLTVV.

In the case of this clone: Different DNA sequences within this sample yield the same CDR3. This chain connects TRBV5-1 to TRBJ1-1, with D hard to call. Germline loops: CDR1 SGHRS, CDR2 YFSETQ. V was clipped by 0 bases and J by 3 bases, with 12 bases between them. The CDR3 runs to 15 residues. CDR3 in amino acids: CASSLDGKADTEAFF. The CDR3 DNA reads as TGCGCCAGCAGCTTGGATGGGAAGGCGGACACTGAAGCTTTCTTT.

The J gene is TRBJ2-7, the V gene TRBV13, with 7 nucleotides matching TRBD1. The CDR3 has 14 residues. The junction had 7 bases not matched to a gene; V was cut back by 3 bases and J by 5 bases. Germline CDR1 PRHDT, CDR2 FYEKMQ (reference sequence). Here the CDR3 reads CASSFDRATDEQYF. The CDR3 DNA follows: TGTGCCAGCAGCTTTGACAGGGCAACTGACGAGCAGTACTTC.

The V gene is TRBV18, the J gene TRBJ2-5, with D possibly TRBD2 on 6 matching bases. CDR1 is KGHSH and CDR2 is LQKENI in the germline V gene. Trimming left V 3 bases short and J 5 bases short, with 16 bases between. The CDR3 is made up of 15 amino acids. CDR3 bases: TGTGCCAGCTCACCTGGACTACATCCCGAGGAGACCCAGTACTTC. Its translation: CASSPGLHPEETQYF.

The chain is built from TRBV27 and TRBJ2-7; the D gene is possibly TRBD1 (5 bases). This CDR3 is 14 amino acids long. Germline V gene lookup returns CDR1 MNHEY and CDR2 SMNVEV (reference sequence). The V end lost 1 base, the J end lost 5 bases, and 12 bases lay between the germline ends. The CDR3 DNA sequence: TGTGCCAGCAGTTTATACGGCAGGGTCGACGAGCAGTACTTC. It translates to CASSLYGRVDEQYF.

DNA of the CDR3: TGTGCCAGCAGTCCAAGGGGCATGCGGGCTTTCTTT. This codes for CASSPRGMRAFF. J is TRBJ1-1 and V is TRBV28; the D gene is possibly TRBD1 (5 bases). This CDR3 is built from 12 residues. Trimming took 5 bases from V and 11 from J, leaving 15 bases between them. Germline lookup yields CDR1 MDHEN and CDR2 SYDVKM.

V usage is TRBV6-5 and J usage is TRBJ1-5; no reliable D call. Germline V gene sequence: CDR1 MNHEY, CDR2 SVGAGI. The CDR3 runs to 13 residues. Trimming removed 4 bases at V and 7 bases at J, with 11 bases between. CDR3 DNA: TGTGCCAGCAGTTCGGGAGGGTTCCAGCCCCAGCATTTT. Translating gives CASSSGGFQPQHF.

The chain is built from TRBV27 and TRBJ1-3; no reliable D call. Germline CDR1 and CDR2: MNHEY and SMNVEV (reference sequence). CDR3 size: 16 residues. V was pared by 5 bases and J by 7 bases, with 21 bases between. The chain's CDR3 is CASSASFGEGVNTIYF. Here the CDR3 DNA reads TGTGCCAGCAGTGCCAGCTTCGGGGAGGGTGTTAACACCATATATTTT.

This clone came up once. The rearrangement uses TRBV21-1 and TRBJ1-5; the table's TRBD1 call for D was not verified on the DNA. TRBV21-1 is tagged as a pseudogene. The CDR3 has 20 residues. For the CDR3, the DNA is TGTGCCAGCAGCACCAGGACAGGGGCCTGCCCGATCTATAGCAATCAGCCCCAGCATTTT. Translation gives CASSTRTGACPIYSNQPQHF.

This clone was counted once. The chain couples TRBV27 to TRBJ1-6; weak D call: TRBD1 (5 bases). CDR1 and CDR2 from the germline V gene are MNHEY and SMNVEV (reference sequence). There are 14 residues in the CDR3. Trimming left V 3 bases short and J 7 bases short, with 10 bases between. CDR3 bases: TGTGCCAGCAGTTTTGCACGGGGGAATTCACCCCTCCACTTT. The encoded protein is CASSFARGNSPLHF.

The CDR3 spells CASSAEDRADWDGKNIQYF. As DNA, the CDR3 is TGTGCCAGCAGTGCTGAGGACAGGGCGGATTGGGATGGCAAAAACATTCAGTACTTC. The chain is built from TRBV2 and TRBJ2-4; 8 nucleotides agree with TRBD1. CDR1 SNHLY and CDR2 FYNNEI come from the germline V gene. CDR3 length: 19 amino acids. V shed 4 bases and J 3 bases; nucleotides not matched to a gene: 17.

The chain links TRBV7-7 to TRBJ2-1; D is undetermined. The CDR3 runs to 15 residues. CDR1 is SSHAT and CDR2 is FNYEAQ in the germline V gene (reference sequence). Trimming removed 3 bases at V and 0 bases at J, with 9 bases between. The CDR3 region is CASSFETGSYNEQFF. CDR3 DNA sequence: TGTGCCAGCAGCTTTGAAACCGGCTCCTACAATGAGCAGTTCTTC.

The V gene is TRBV19, the J gene TRBJ1-5; 7 bases are shared with TRBD1. There are 17 residues in the CDR3. CDR1 LNHDA and CDR2 SQIVND come from the germline V gene (reference sequence). The junction had 7 bases not matched to a gene; V was cut back by 0 bases and J by 2 bases. The CDR3 is CASSIDGSGGGNQPQHF. In nucleotides, the CDR3 is TGTGCCAGTAGTATAGATGGTTCAGGGGGTGGCAATCAGCCCCAGCATTTT.